What follows is one T cell receptor (beta chain) and its context. The sample is drawn from a study of blood T cell repertoires in COVID-19. Study-level information: The United States, Italy and Spain provided the acute and convalescent COVID-19 samples. PBMCs, B-cell-depleted T cells, or T cells provided the cDNA or gDNA that made up the material.

Seattle enrolled patients during active infection and tracked them longitudinally. This CDR3 has 16 residues. The germline V gene encodes CDR1 SEHNR and CDR2 FQNEAQ (reference sequence). V lost 1 base, J lost 1 base, and 10 bases lay in between. How the authors handled the data: Amplification of reference gene primers was used by the study to estimate nucleated cell counts. Produced via immunoSEQ multiplex PCR; TCRdb's table is partial and in-frame only. That table supplies the V and J calls and clone size; D and trimming were determined from the DNA. This sample carries fewer than 650,000 clones, roughly 89% of them seen once, and the ten largest clones take 7.8%.

This rearrangement joins TRBV7-9 to TRBJ2-2, with D tentatively TRBD1 (6 bases). The source is a woman in her forties or fifties with COVID-19, enrolled during active disease. The specimen was peripheral blood. CDR3 loop: CASSLGTGKNTGELFF. In DNA form, the CDR3 reads TGTGCCAGCAGCTTAGGAACAGGGAAGAACACCGGGGAGCTGTTTTTT.